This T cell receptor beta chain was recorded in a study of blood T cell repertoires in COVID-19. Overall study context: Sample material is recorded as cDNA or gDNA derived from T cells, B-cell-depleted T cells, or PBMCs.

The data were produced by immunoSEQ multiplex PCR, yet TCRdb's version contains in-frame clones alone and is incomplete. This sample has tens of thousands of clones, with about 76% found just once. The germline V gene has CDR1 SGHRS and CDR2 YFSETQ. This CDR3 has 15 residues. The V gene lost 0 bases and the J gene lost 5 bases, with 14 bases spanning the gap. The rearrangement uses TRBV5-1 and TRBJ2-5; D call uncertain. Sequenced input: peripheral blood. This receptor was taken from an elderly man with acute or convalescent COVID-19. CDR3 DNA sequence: TGCGCCAGCAGCTTGGTACCCTACCCGGTGGAGACCCAGTACTTC. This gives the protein CASSLVPYPVETQYF.